This T cell receptor (beta chain) was identified during a study of T cell repertoires in cytomegalovirus infection. TCRdb redid the calling of the reads with MiXCR, one entry per CDR3 protein. Of hundreds of thousands of distinct CDR3 sequences in the sample, about a sixth were seen once. This clonotype showed up many times. The germline V gene has CDR1 SGHTA and CDR2 FQGNSA. CDR3 length equals 11 residues. Trimming shortened V by 5 bases and J by 13 bases, and 12 bases separated the two germline ends. The sequence came from a human donor in good health (CMV status not recorded). Some clones in this sample may be carry-over from other donors' samples. This sequence joins TRBV7-2 and TRBJ2-1; possibly TRBD1 or TRBD2 for D (6 bases each). Specimen: PBMCs. The chain's CDR3 is CASSRGGYQFF. DNA for the CDR3: TGTGCCAGCAGCCGAGGGGGGTACCAGTTCTTC.